These T cell receptor beta chains were read from a single sample in a study of blood T cell repertoires in COVID-19. The assay was immunoSEQ multiplex PCR, and TCRdb's table has in-frame clones only and misses some. The sample has under 300,000 clones; about four fifths are singletons. Sequenced material: peripheral blood. These receptors all stem from a woman aged 60-75 years with active or convalescent COVID-19. Each CDR3 is given with its conserved first and last residue. A D gene is named only where the DNA matches it firmly. Only some rows state a clone size, as once, few, many or a class for expanded clones.

V	J	D	size	length	CDR3	DNA
TRBV14	TRBJ1-6	TRBD1	NA	15	CASSPRTGSGSPLHF	TGTGCCAGCAGCCCTAGGACAGGTTCAGGTTCACCCCTCCACTTT
TRBV4-3	TRBJ1-1	NA	NA	15	CASSQVYSRGTEAFF	TGCGCCAGCAGCCAAGTCTACAGCCGGGGGACTGAAGCTTTCTTT
TRBV10-1	TRBJ1-1	TRBD1	NA	13	CASRAGGGTEAFF	TGCGCCAGCAGGGCAGGGGGAGGTACTGAAGCTTTCTTT
TRBV11-1	TRBJ2-1	TRBD2	NA	15	CASSLASGGYNEQFF	TGTGCCAGCAGCTTAGCTAGCGGGGGCTACAATGAGCAGTTCTTC
TRBV11-2	TRBJ2-7	TRBD1	NA	15	CASSLTPRTGHEQYF	TGTGCCAGCAGCCTCACCCCTCGGACAGGCCACGAGCAGTACTTC
TRBV5-1	TRBJ2-5	NA	NA	14	CASSLISPQETQYF	TGCGCCAGCAGCTTGATTAGTCCCCAAGAGACCCAGTACTTC
TRBV29-1	TRBJ2-7	NA	NA	13	CSVARDNPYEQYF	TGCAGCGTGGCTAGGGACAACCCCTACGAGCAGTACTTC
TRBV5-5	TRBJ2-4	NA	NA	16	CASSLLGPQAKNIQYF	TGTGCCAGCAGCTTGTTGGGGCCCCAGGCCAAAAACATTCAGTACTTC
TRBV6-5	TRBJ2-1	NA	NA	13	CASLLIPYNEQFF	TGTGCCAGCCTCCTAATACCTTACAATGAGCAGTTCTTC
TRBV25-1	TRBJ2-2	TRBD1	NA	18	CASSDPHRTGANTGELFF	TGTGCCAGCAGTGACCCCCACCGGACAGGGGCCAACACCGGGGAGCTGTTTTTT
TRBV2	TRBJ1-1	TRBD1	few	15	CASSEGTGSSPEAFF	TGTGCCAGCAGTGAGGGGACAGGGTCGAGTCCTGAAGCTTTCTTT
TRBV10-3	TRBJ1-1	NA	NA	11	CAIIQGTEAFF	TGTGCCATCATTCAGGGTACTGAAGCTTTCTTT
TRBV7-6	TRBJ2-2	TRBD1	NA	16	CASSFSGQGGTGELFF	TGTGCCAGCAGCTTCTCGGGACAGGGGGGCACCGGGGAGCTGTTTTTT
TRBV11-2	TRBJ2-7	NA	NA	12	CASSLSMYEQYF	TGTGCCAGCAGCTTAAGCATGTACGAGCAGTACTTC
TRBV6-5	TRBJ2-7	NA	NA	15	CASSYSGPSSYEQYF	TGTGCCAGCAGTTACTCCGGACCTAGCAGCTACGAGCAGTACTTC
TRBV18	TRBJ1-2	NA	few	12	CASSQGGYGYTF	TGTGCCAGCTCACAGGGAGGCTATGGCTACACCTTC
TRBV7-3	TRBJ2-2	TRBD1	NA	15	CASSLDRENTGELFF	TGTGCCAGCAGCTTAGACAGGGAGAACACCGGGGAGCTGTTTTTT
TRBV10-3	TRBJ1-4	NA	NA	13	CAISDRSFEKLFF	TGTGCCATCTCCGACAGGTCCTTCGAAAAACTGTTTTTT
TRBV2	TRBJ2-5	NA	NA	13	CAISRDNQETQYF	TGTGCCATATCTCGGGACAACCAAGAGACCCAGTACTTC
TRBV10-1	TRBJ2-3	TRBD2	NA	16	CASSESGGGGSDTQYF	TGCGCCAGCAGTGAGTCAGGCGGGGGGGGGTCAGATACGCAGTATTTT
TRBV3-1/TRBV3-2	TRBJ1-2	NA	few	15	CASSQDSRGDYGYTF	TGTGCCAGCAGCCAAGATAGCAGGGGCGATTATGGCTACACCTTC
TRBV7-6	TRBJ2-7	NA	few	12	CASSADSHEQYF	TGTGCCAGCAGCGCCGACAGCCACGAGCAGTACTTC
TRBV29-1	TRBJ1-1	NA	NA	13	CSVERSAGTEAFF	TGCAGCGTTGAAAGGTCCGCGGGGACTGAAGCTTTCTTT
TRBV5-1	TRBJ1-6	TRBD1	NA	15	CASSLEGTGGSPLHF	TGCGCCAGCAGCTTGGAAGGGACAGGGGGTTCACCCCTCCACTTT
TRBV11-3	TRBJ1-1	NA	NA	16	CASSLGTGSGIGEAFF	TGTGCCAGCAGCTTAGGGACCGGATCGGGGATAGGTGAAGCTTTCTTT
TRBV12-5	TRBJ2-1	TRBD2	once	16	CASGFQALSGNNEQFF	TGTGCTAGTGGATTTCAAGCCCTTAGCGGGAACAATGAGCAGTTCTTC
TRBV5-4	TRBJ2-7	TRBD1	few	15	CASSLQGGLSYEQYF	TGTGCCAGCAGCCTACAAGGGGGCCTCTCCTACGAGCAGTACTTC
TRBV7-2	TRBJ1-2	NA	few	14	CASSLGTQNYGYTF	TGTGCCAGCAGCTTAGGGACACAAAACTATGGCTACACCTTC
TRBV19	TRBJ1-1	NA	NA	15	CASSGLHEMNTEAFF	TGTGCCAGTAGTGGCCTCCACGAAATGAACACTGAAGCTTTCTTT
TRBV5-6	TRBJ1-2	NA	NA	15	CASSLALGGHYGYTF	TGTGCCAGCAGCTTGGCTTTGGGGGGGCACTATGGCTACACCTTC
TRBV9	TRBJ1-4	TRBD1	NA	15	CASSLQGAPNEKLFF	TGTGCCAGCAGCCTACAGGGGGCCCCTAATGAAAAACTGTTTTTT
TRBV3-1/TRBV3-2	TRBJ1-2	NA	NA	16	CASSQEGIIRDYGYTF	TGTGCCAGCAGCCAAGAAGGGATCATCAGGGACTATGGCTACACCTTC
TRBV6-4	TRBJ1-1	TRBD1	NA	13	CASSRDRNTEAFF	TGTGCCAGCAGCCGGGACAGGAACACTGAAGCTTTCTTT
TRBV7-9	TRBJ1-2	TRBD1	NA	15	CASSEYRDRLGGYTF	TGTGCCAGCAGCGAATACCGGGACAGGTTGGGTGGCTACACCTTC
TRBV5-1	TRBJ1-2	NA	NA	15	CASSLFYDGQEGYTF	TGCGCCAGCAGCTTATTTTACGACGGACAAGAAGGCTACACCTTC
TRBV24-1	TRBJ2-1	TRBD1	few	15	CATSDSRDSSNEQFF	TGTGCCACCAGTGACTCGAGGGACAGCAGCAATGAGCAGTTCTTC
TRBV6-5	TRBJ2-7	NA	NA	14	CASTSTVSSYEQYF	TGTGCCAGCACCTCGACAGTGAGCTCCTACGAGCAGTACTTC
TRBV27	TRBJ1-6	NA	NA	15	CASRPTGIYNSPLHF	TGTGCCAGCAGACCCACAGGGATTTATAATTCACCCCTCCACTTT
TRBV4-1	TRBJ2-5	TRBD1	once	14	CASSQGQGEETQYF	TGCGCCAGCAGCCAAGGACAGGGGGAAGAGACCCAGTACTTC
TRBV11-2	TRBJ2-7	TRBD1	NA	19	CASSLAAEKGTGVSYEQYF	TGTGCCAGCAGCTTAGCAGCCGAAAAGGGGACAGGGGTCTCCTACGAGCAGTACTTC
TRBV10-3	TRBJ2-5	TRBD2	NA	14	CATSFSGGGETQYF	TGTGCCACCTCGTTTAGCGGGGGGGGAGAGACCCAGTACTTC
TRBV12-3/TRBV12-4	TRBJ1-1	NA	NA	12	CASSGGGTEAFF	TGTGCCAGCAGTGGGGGAGGGACTGAAGCTTTCTTT
TRBV7-6	TRBJ2-3	TRBD1	few	15	CASSLRQGGTDTQYF	TGTGCCAGCAGCTTAAGGCAGGGGGGCACAGATACGCAGTATTTT
TRBV5-1	TRBJ1-1	TRBD1	NA	15	CASSVGQGGGTEAFF	TGCGCCAGCAGCGTCGGACAGGGTGGAGGCACTGAAGCTTTCTTT
TRBV14	TRBJ1-2	NA	NA	14	CASSQSAGTFGYTF	TGTGCCAGCAGCCAAAGCGCCGGGACATTTGGCTACACCTTC
TRBV5-3	TRBJ2-3	NA	NA	15	CARSWGLGETDTQYF	TGTGCCAGAAGCTGGGGACTGGGGGAGACAGATACGCAGTATTTT
TRBV2	TRBJ1-6	TRBD1	NA	15	CASSPETGGNSPLHF	TGTGCCAGCAGCCCGGAGACAGGGGGCAATTCACCCCTCCACTTT
TRBV4-1	TRBJ2-7	TRBD2	NA	17	CASSRFFLAGSAYEQYF	TGCGCCAGCAGCCGTTTTTTCCTAGCGGGGAGCGCCTACGAGCAGTACTTC
TRBV28	TRBJ1-2	NA	NA	11	CASYRAYGYTF	TGTGCCAGCTACAGGGCATATGGCTACACCTTC